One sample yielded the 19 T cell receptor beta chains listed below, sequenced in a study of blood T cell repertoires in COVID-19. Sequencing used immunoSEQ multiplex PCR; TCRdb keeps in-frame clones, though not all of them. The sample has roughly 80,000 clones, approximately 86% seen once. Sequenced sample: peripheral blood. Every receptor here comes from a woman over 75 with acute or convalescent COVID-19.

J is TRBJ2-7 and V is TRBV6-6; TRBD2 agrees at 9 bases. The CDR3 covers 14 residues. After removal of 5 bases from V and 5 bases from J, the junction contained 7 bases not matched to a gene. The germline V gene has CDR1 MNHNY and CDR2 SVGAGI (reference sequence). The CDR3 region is CASSEGLALHEQYF. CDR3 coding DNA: TGTGCCAGCAGTGAGGGACTAGCATTACACGAGCAGTACTTC.

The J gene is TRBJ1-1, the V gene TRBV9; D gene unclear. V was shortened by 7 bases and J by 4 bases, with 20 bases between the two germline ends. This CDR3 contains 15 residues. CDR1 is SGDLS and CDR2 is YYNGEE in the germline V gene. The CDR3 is CASGPGILSGTEAFF. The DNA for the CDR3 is TGTGCCAGCGGACCCGGGATTCTGAGTGGCACTGAAGCTTTCTTT.

In nucleotides, the CDR3 is TGTGCCAGCCAACTAGCGGGGGGGACCGACAATGAGCAGTTCTTC. This translates into CASQLAGGTDNEQFF. The chain couples TRBV28 to TRBJ2-1, with 13 bases fitting TRBD2. CDR1 and CDR2 (germline): MDHEN, SYDVKM. CDR3 length: 15 residues. V was pared by 8 bases and J by 5 bases, with 6 bases of the junction left unmatched.

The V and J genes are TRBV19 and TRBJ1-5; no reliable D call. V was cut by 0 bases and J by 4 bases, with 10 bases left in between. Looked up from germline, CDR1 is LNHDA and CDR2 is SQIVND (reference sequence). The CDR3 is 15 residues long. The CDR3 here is CASSIDRGGNQPQHF. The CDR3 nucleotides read TGTGCCAGTAGTATAGATCGCGGTGGAAATCAGCCCCAGCATTTT.

The CDR3 loop is CASSAEGASGNTIYF. The DNA for the CDR3 is TGTGCCAGCAGCGCCGAGGGGGCATCTGGAAACACCATATATTTT. This chain joins TRBV2 and TRBJ1-3; 7 bases fit TRBD1. V lost 6 bases, J lost 1 base, and 6 bases stayed unmatched. Germline CDR1 and CDR2: SNHLY and FYNNEI. The CDR3 length is 15 residues.

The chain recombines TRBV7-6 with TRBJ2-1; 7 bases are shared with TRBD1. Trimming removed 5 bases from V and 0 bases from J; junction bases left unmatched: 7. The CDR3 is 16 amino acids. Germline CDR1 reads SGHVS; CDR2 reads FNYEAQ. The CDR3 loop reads CASSPRQGSSYNEQFF. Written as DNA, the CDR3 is TGTGCCAGCAGCCCCCGACAGGGAAGCTCCTACAATGAGCAGTTCTTC. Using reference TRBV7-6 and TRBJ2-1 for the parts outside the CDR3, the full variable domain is GAGVSQSPRYKVTKRGQDVALRCDPISGHVSLYWYRQALGQGPEFLTYFNYEAQQDKSGLPNDRFSAERPEGSISTLTIQRTEQRDSAMYRCASSPRQGSSYNEQFFGPGTRLTVL.

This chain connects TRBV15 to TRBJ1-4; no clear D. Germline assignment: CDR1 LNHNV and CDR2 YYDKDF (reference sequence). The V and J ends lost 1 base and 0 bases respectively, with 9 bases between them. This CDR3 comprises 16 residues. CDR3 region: CATSRAGGATNEKLFF. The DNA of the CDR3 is TGTGCCACCAGCAGAGCGGGAGGTGCAACTAATGAAAAACTGTTTTTT.

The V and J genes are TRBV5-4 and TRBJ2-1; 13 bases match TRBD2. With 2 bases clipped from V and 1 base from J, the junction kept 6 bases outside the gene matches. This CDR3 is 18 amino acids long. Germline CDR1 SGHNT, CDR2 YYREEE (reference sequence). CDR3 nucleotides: TGTGCCAGCAGCTTCAGGACTAGCGGGAGAGGTTCCTACAATGAGCAGTTCTTC. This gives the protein CASSFRTSGRGSYNEQFF.

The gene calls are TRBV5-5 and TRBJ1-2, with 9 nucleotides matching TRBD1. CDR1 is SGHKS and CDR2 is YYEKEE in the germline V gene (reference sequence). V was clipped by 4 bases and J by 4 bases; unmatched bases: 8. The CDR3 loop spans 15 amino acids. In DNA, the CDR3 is TGTGCCAGCAGCCCTGGACACAGGGGGCTCTATGGCTACACCTTC. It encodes CASSPGHRGLYGYTF.

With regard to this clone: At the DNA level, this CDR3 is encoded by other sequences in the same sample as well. The CDR3 DNA reads as TGTGCCAGCAGCCGACAGGGGTTCGGAAACACCATATATTTT. Translating gives CASSRQGFGNTIYF. The chain combines TRBV14 with TRBJ1-3, with 8 bases lining up with TRBD1. J gave up 4 bases and V 4 bases, and 3 bases lay outside the gene matches. CDR3 length equals 14 residues. Germline CDR1 SGHDN, CDR2 FVKESK.

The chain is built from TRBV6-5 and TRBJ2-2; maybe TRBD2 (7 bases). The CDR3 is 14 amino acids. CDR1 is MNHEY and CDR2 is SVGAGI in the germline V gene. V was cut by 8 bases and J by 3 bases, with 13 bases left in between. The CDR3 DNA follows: TGTGCCAGCCGCGGGGGACAAGACACCGGGGAGCTGTTTTTT. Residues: CASRGGQDTGELFF.

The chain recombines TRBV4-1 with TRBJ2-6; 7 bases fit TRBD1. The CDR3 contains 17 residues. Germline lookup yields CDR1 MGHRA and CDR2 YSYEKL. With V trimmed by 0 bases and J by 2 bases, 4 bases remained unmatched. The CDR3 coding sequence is TGCGCCAGCAGCCAAGATATGAGGGGGCCTGGGGCCAACGTCCTGACTTTC. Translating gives CASSQDMRGPGANVLTF.

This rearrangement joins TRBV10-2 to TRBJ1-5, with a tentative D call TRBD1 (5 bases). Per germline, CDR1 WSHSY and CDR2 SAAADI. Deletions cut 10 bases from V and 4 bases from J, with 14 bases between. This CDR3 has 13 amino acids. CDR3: CATLGGGNQPQHF. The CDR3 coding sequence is TGCGCCACCCTCGGGGGGGGGAATCAGCCCCAGCATTTT.

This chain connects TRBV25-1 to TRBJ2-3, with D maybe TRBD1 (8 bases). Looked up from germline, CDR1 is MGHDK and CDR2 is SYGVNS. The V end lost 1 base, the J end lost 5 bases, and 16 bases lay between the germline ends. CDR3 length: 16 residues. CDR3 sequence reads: CASSESRTGRVDTQYF. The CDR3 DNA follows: TGTGCCAGCAGTGAATCCCGGACAGGGAGGGTAGATACGCAGTATTTT.

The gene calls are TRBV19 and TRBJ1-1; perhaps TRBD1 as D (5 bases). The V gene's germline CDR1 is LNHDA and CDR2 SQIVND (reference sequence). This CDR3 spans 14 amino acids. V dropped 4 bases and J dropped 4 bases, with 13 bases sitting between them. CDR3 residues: CASSNSGLGTEAFF. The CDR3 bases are TGTGCCAGTAGTAATTCAGGGTTGGGCACTGAAGCTTTCTTT.

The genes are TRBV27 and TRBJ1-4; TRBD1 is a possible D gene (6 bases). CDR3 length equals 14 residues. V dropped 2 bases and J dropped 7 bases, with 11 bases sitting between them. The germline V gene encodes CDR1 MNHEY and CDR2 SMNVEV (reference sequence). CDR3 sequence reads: CASSLQGYGEKLFF. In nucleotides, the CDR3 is TGTGCCAGCAGTTTACAGGGGTATGGTGAAAAACTGTTTTTT. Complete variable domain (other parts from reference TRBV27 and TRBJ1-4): EAQVTQNPRYLITVTGKKLTVTCSQNMNHEYMSWYRQDPGLGLRQIYYSMNVEVTDKGDVPEGYKVSRKEKRNFPLILESPSPNQTSLYFCASSLQGYGEKLFFGSGTQLSVL.

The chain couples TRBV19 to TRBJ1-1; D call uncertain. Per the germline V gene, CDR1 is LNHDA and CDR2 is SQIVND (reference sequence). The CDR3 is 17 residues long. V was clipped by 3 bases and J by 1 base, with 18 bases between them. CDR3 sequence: CASSMGPGHNPNTEAFF. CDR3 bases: TGTGCCAGTAGTATGGGCCCAGGTCACAATCCGAACACTGAAGCTTTCTTT.

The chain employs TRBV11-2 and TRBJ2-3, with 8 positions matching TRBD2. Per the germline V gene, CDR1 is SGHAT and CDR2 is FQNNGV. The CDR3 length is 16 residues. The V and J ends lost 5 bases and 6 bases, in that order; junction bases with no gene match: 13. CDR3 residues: CASSRRSGAPGDTQYF. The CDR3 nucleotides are TGTGCCAGCAGCCGGCGTAGCGGGGCCCCGGGGGATACGCAGTATTTT.

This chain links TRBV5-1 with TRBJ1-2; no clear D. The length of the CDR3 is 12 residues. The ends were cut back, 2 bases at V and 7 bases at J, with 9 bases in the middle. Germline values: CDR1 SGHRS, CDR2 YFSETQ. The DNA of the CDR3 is TGCGCCAGCAGCTTCGAGGAGGGTGGCTACACCTTC. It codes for CASSFEEGGYTF.